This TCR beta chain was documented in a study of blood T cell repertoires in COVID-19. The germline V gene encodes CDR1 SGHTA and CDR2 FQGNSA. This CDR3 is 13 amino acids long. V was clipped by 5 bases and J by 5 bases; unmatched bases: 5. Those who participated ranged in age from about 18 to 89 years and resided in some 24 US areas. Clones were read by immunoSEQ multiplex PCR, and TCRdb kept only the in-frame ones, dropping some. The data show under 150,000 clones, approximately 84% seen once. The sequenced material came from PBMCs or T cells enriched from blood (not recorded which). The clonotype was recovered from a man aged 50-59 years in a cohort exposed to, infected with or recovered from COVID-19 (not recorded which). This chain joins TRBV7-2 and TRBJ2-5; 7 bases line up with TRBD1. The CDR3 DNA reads TGTGCCAGCAGCCGGGGACAGTCTGAGACCCAGTACTTC. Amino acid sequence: CASSRGQSETQYF.